This T cell receptor (beta chain) was observed in a study of blood T cells in healthy people across ages. The sample holds many counts of this clonotype. The CDR3 covers 13 residues. The germline CDR1 and CDR2 sequences are SGHTA and FQGNSA. V shed 8 bases and J shed 9 bases, with 20 bases lying between them. Primed by a sample-barcoded 5' primer and a J-beta primer mix, a second PCR proceeded for about 6 to 11 cycles. TCRdb independently ran MiXCR on the 5' RACE reads; one entry per CDR3 protein. Of 900,000 to 950,000 distinct CDR3 sequences in the sample, 25% to 30% were seen once. The sample was also reused in another study, on T cells of mothers and their children.

The receptor's source is a woman aged 40 to 50 in good health. The sequencing sample was made of blood. The chain links TRBV7-2 to TRBJ2-7, with a possible D match to TRBD1 (6 bases). The CDR3 loop reads CASRTEGVGRQYF. The CDR3, as DNA: TGTGCCAGCCGGACAGAAGGTGTGGGGAGGCAGTACTTC.